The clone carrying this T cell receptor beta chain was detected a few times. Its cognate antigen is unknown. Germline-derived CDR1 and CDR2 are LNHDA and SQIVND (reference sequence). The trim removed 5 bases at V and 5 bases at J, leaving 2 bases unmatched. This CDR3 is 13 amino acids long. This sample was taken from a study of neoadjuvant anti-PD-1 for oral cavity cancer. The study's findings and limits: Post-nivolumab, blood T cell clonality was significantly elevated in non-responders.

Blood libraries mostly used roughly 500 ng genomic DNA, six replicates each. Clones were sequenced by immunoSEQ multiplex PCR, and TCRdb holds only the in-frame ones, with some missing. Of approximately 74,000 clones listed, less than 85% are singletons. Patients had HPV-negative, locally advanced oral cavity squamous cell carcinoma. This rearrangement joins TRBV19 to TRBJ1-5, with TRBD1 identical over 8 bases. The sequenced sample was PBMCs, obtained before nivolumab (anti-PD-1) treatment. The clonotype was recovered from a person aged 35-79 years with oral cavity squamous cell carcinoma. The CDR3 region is CASSDRGDQPQHF. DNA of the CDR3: TGTGCCAGTAGTGACAGGGGCGATCAGCCCCAGCATTTT.